This T cell receptor beta chain was captured by sequencing in a study of blood T cell repertoires in COVID-19. Study in general: Sites in the United States, Italy and Spain provided acute and convalescent COVID-19 samples. PBMCs, B-cell-depleted T cells, or T cells were the source of the cDNA or gDNA that made up the material.

The CDR3 runs to 14 residues. The germline CDR1 and CDR2 sequences are SGHDT and YYEEEE. V lost 4 bases, J lost 2 bases, and 4 bases stayed unmatched. The table came from immunoSEQ multiplex PCR; TCRdb's copy has only in-frame clones and leaves some out. The sample yields 150,000 to 200,000 clones, around 90% seen once. The chain links TRBV5-6 to TRBJ1-2; 8 nucleotides line up with TRBD1. This clonotype was sampled from a man between 60 and 70 years old with acute or convalescent COVID-19. Source material: peripheral blood. The CDR3 DNA reads TGTGCCAGCAGCCTGTACAGGGGGAACTATGGCTACACCTTC. It encodes CASSLYRGNYGYTF.